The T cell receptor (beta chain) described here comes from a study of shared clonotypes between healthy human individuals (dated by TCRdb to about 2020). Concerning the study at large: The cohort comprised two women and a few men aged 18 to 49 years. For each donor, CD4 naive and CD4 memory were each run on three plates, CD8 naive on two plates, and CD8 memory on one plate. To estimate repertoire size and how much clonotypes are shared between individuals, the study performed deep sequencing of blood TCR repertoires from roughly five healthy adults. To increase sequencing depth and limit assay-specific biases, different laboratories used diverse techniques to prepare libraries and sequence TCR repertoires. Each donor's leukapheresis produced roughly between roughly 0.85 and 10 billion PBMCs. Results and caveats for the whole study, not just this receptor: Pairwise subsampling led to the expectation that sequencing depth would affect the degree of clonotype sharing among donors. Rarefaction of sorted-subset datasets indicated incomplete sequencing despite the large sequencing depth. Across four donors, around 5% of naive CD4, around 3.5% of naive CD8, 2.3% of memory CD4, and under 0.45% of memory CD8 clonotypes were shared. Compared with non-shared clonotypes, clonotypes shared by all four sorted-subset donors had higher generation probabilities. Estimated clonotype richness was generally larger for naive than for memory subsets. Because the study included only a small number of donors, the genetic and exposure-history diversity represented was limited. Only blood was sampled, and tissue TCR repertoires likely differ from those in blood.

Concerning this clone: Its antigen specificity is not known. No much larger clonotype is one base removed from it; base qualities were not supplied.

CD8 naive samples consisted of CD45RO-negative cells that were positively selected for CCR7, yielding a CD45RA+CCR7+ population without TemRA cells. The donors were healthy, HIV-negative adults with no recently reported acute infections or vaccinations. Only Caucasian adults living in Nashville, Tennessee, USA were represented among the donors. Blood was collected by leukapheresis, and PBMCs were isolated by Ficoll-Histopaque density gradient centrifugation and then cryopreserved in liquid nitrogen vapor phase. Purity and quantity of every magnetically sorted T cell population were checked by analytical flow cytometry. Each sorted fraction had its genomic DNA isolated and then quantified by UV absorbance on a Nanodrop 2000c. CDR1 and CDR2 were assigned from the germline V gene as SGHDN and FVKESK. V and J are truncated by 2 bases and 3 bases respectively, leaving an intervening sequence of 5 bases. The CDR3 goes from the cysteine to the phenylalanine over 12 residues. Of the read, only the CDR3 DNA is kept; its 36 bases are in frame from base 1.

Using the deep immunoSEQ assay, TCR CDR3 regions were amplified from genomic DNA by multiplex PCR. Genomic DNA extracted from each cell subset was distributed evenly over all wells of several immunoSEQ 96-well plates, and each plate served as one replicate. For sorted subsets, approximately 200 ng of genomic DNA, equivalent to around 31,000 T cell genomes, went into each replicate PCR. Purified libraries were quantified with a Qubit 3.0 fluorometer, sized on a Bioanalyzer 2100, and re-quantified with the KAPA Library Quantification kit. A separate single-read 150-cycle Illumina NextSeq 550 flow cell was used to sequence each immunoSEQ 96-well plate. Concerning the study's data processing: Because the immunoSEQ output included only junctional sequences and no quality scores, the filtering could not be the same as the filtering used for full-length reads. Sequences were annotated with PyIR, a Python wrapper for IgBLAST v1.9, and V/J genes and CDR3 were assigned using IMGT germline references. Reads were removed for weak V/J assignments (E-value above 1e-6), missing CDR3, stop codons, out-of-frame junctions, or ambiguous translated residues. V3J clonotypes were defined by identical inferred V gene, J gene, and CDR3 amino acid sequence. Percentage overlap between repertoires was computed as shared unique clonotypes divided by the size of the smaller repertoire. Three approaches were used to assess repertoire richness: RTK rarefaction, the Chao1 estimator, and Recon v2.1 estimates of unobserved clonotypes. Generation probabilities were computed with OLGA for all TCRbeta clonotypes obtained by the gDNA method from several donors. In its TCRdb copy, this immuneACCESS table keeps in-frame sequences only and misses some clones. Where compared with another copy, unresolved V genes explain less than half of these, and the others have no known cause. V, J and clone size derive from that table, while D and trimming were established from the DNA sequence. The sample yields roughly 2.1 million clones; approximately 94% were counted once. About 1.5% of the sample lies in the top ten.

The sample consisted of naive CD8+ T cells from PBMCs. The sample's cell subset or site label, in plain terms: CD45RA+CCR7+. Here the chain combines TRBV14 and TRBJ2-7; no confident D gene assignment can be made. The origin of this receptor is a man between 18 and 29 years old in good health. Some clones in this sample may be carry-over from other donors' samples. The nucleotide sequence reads TGTGCCAGCAGCCAACGATTCTACGAGCAGTACTTC. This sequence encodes CASSQRFYEQYF.